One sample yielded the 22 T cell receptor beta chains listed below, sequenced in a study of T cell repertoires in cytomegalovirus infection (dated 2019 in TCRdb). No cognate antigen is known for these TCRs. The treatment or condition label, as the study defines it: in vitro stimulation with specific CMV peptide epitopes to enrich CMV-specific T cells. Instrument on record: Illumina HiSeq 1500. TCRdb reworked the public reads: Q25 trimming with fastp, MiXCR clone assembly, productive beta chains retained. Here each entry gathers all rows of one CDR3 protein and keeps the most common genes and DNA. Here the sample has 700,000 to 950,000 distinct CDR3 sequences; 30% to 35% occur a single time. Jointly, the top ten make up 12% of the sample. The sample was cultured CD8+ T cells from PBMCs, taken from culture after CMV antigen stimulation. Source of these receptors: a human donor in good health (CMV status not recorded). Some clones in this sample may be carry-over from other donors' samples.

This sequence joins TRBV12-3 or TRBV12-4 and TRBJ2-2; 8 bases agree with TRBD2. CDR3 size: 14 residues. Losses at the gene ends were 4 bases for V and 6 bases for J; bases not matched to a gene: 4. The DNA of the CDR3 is TGTGCCAGCAGTTCCTCGGGGGGGGCCGGGGAGCTGTTTTTT. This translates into CASSSSGGAGELFF.

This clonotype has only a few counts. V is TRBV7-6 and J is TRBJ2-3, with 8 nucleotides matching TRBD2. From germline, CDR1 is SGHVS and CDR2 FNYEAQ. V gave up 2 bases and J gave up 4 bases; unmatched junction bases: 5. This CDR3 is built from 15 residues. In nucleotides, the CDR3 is TGTGCCAGCAGCTTAACGGCGGGGGGCTCAGATACGCAGTATTTT. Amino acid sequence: CASSLTAGGSDTQYF.

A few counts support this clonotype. CDR3 DNA sequence: TGTGCCAGCAGCACTCGAACAGGGACAGGCACTGAAGCTTTCTTT. Translated, it gives CASSTRTGTGTEAFF. The V and J genes are TRBV7-8 and TRBJ1-1, with 8 bases identical to TRBD1. V was pared by 5 bases and J by 4 bases, with 9 bases of the junction left unmatched. CDR1 SGHVS and CDR2 FQNEAQ come from the germline V gene. The CDR3 has 15 residues.

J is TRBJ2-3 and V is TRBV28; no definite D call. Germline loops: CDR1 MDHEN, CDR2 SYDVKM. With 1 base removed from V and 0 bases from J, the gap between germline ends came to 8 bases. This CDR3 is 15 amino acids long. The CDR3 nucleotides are TGTGCCAGCAGTTTATCGTCCATGAGCACAGATACGCAGTATTTT. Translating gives CASSLSSMSTDTQYF.

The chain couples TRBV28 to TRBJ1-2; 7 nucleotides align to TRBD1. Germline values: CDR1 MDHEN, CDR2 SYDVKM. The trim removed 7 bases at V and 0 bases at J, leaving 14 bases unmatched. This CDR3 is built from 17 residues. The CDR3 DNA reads TGTGCCAGCACTAGACAGGGAAGAGTCGTTGCTAACTATGGCTACACCTTC. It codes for CASTRQGRVVANYGYTF.

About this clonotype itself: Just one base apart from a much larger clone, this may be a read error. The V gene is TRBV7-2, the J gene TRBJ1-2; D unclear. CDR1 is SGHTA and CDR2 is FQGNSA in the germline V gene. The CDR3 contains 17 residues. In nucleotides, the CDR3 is TGTGCCAGCAGCTTAGAGGGCGGCAGAGTCTTTAACTATGGCTACGCCTTC. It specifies CASSLEGGRVFNYGYAF.

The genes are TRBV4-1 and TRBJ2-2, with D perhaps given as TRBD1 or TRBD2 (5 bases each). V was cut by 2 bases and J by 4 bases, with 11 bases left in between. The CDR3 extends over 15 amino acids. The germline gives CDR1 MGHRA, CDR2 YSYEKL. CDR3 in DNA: TGCGCCAGCAGCCAATTCTCCGGGGCCACCGGGGAGCTGTTTTTT. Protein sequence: CASSQFSGATGELFF.

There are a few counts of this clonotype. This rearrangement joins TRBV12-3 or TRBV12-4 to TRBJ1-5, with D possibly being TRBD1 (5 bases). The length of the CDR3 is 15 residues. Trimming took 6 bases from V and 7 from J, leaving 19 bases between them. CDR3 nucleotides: TGTGCCAGCAGCGCTGCCGGACAATTTGGACAGCCCCAGCATTTT. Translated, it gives CASSAAGQFGQPQHF.

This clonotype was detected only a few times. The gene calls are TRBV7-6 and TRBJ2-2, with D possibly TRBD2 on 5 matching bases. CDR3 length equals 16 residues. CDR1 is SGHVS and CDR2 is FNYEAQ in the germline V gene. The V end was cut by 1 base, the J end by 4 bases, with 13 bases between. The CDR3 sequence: CASSLGVGAGTGELFF. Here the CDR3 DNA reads TGTGCCAGCAGCTTAGGGGTGGGCGCGGGCACCGGGGAGCTGTTTTTT.

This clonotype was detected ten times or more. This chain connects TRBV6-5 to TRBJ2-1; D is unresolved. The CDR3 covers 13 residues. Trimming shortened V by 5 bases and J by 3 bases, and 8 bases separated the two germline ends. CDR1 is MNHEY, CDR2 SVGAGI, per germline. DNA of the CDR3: TGTGCCAGCAGTGTGACAAACTACAATGAGCAGTTCTTC. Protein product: CASSVTNYNEQFF.

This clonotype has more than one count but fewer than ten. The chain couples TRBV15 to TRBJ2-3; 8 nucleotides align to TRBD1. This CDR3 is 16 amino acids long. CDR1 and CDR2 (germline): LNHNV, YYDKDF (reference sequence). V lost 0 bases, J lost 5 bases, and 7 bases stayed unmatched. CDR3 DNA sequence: TGTGCCACCAGCAGAGACTTCGGACAGGGCAGAGATACGCAGTATTTT. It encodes CATSRDFGQGRDTQYF.

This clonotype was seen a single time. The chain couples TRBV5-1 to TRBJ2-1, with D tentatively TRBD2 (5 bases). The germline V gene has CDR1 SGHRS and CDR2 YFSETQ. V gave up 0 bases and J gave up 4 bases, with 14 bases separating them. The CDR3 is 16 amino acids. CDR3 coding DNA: TGCGCCAGCAGCTTGGAGCTGGGAGCTACATACAATGAGCAGTTCTTC. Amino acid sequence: CASSLELGATYNEQFF.

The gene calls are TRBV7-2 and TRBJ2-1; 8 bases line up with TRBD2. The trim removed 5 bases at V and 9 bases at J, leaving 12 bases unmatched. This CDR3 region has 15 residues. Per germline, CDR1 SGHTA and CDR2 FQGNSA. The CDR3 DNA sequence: TGTGCCAGCAGCCCAGGGACTAGGCTCGGGGGTGAGCAGTTCTTC. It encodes CASSPGTRLGGEQFF. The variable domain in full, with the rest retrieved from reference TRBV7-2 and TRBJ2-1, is GAGVSQSPSNKVTEKGKDVELRCDPISGHTALYWYRQSLGQGLEFLIYFQGNSAPDKSGLPSDRFSAERTGGSVSTLTIQRTQQEDSAVYLCASSPGTRLGGEQFFGPGTRLTVL.

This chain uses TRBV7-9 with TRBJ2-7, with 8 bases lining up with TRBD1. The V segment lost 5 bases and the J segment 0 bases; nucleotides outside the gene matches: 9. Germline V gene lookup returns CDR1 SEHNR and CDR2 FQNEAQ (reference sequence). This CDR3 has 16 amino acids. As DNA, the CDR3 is TGTGCCAGCAGCCCCCAGGCCGGACAGGGCTCCTACGAGCAGTACTTC. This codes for CASSPQAGQGSYEQYF.

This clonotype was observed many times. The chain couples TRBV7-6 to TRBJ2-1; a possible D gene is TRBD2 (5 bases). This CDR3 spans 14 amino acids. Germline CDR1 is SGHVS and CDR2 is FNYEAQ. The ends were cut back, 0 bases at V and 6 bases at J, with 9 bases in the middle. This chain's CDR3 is CASSLALGSNEQFF. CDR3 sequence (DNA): TGTGCCAGCAGCTTAGCGCTAGGGAGCAATGAGCAGTTCTTC.

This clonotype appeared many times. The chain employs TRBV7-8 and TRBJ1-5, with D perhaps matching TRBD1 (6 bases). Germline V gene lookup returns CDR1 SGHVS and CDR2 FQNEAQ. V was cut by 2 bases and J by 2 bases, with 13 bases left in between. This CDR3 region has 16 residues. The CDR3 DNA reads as TGTGCCAGCAGCTTATTACCCAGGGGTGGCAATCAGCCCCAGCATTTT. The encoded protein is CASSLLPRGGNQPQHF.

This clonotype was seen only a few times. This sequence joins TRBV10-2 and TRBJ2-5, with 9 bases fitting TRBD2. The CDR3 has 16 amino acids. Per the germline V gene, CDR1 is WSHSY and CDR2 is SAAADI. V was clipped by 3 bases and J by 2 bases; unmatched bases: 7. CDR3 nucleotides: TGCGCCAGCAGTGAAGGGCGGGGGGGCCGGCAAGAGACCCAGTACTTC. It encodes CASSEGRGGRQETQYF.

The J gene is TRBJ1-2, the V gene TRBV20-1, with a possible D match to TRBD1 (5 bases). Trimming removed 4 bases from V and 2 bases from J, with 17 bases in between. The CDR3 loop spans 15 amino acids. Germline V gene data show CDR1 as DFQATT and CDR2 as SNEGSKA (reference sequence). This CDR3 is CSAIIPQGWNYGYTF. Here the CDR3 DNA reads TGCAGTGCTATTATTCCGCAGGGCTGGAACTATGGCTACACCTTC.

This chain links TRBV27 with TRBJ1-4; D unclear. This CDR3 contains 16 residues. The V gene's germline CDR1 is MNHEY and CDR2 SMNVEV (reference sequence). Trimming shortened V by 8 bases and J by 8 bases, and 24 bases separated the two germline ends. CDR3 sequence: CASGPLGGTLGEKLFF. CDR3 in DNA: TGTGCCAGCGGACCCCTAGGTGGAACACTGGGGGAAAAACTGTTTTTT.

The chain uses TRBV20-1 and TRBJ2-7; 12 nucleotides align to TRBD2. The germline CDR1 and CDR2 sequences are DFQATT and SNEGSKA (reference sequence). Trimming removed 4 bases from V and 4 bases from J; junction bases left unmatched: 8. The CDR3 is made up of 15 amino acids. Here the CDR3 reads CSANPTSGGSYEQYF. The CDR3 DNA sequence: TGCAGTGCTAACCCGACTAGCGGGGGTTCGTACGAGCAGTACTTC.

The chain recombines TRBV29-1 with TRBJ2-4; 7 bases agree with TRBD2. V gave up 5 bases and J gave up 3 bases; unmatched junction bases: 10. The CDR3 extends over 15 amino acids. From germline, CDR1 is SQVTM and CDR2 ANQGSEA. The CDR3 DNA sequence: TGCAGCGTTCGAGCGGGACTGAGTTACAAAAACATTCAGTACTTC. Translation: CSVRAGLSYKNIQYF.

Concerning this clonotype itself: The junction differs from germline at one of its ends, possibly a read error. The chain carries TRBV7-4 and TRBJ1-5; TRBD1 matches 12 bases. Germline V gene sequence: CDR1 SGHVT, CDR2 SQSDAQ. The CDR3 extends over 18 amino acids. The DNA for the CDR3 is TGTGCCAGCAGCTTAGTTGGGACAGGGGGCATCGGCAATCAACCCCAGCATTTT. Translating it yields CASSLVGTGGIGNQPQHF.